A single TCR beta chain is shown here with its context. What it binds is not known. The sample is drawn from a study of cytomegalovirus exposure and HLA in healthy donors. About the research overall: Prior work identified around 120 million unique TCR beta sequences in some 180 million T cells.

The PCR was carried out with 60 Vbeta primers and 13 Jbeta primers. Profiled with immunoSEQ multiplex PCR; TCRdb holds only in-frame clones, not every one. The sample carries roughly 100,000 clones, roughly 73% recorded once. General study findings and limits: The authors considered a cluster of highly shared sequence variants likely to be a sequencing artifact. The authors confirmed in vitro that a few CMV-associated chains were specific for CMV antigens.

J gave up 5 bases and V 5 bases, and 8 bases lay outside the gene matches. The CDR3 runs to 16 residues. Per germline, CDR1 KGHSY and CDR2 FQNENV. V is TRBV16 and J is TRBJ2-3; 12 bases are shared with TRBD1. This sequence originates from a man between 35 and 55 years old in good health and CMV-seronegative. Sample: PBMCs. As DNA, the CDR3 is TGTGCCAGCAGCGCCTCGGGACAGGGGGCAGGAGATACGCAGTATTTT. Its protein product is CASSASGQGAGDTQYF.